This TCR beta chain was recovered during a study of T cell repertoires in cytomegalovirus infection. Findings of the study overall: In two of eight donors, the top clonotype was HLA-C-restricted CMV-specific.

This clonotype was counted ten times or more. What it binds is not known. From the reads, TCRdb called clonotypes with MiXCR, one entry per CDR3 protein. The repertoire holds approximately 490,000 distinct CDR3 sequences, with around 10% as singletons. The receptor comes from a human donor in good health (CMV status not recorded). Some clones in this sample may be carry-over from other donors' samples. Sequenced input: PBMCs.

The CDR3 here is CASTPTAGADTDTQYF. CDR3 sequence (DNA): TGTGCCAGCACCCCCACGGCGGGGGCAGACACAGATACGCAGTATTTT. The chain has TRBV6-1 and TRBJ2-3, with D maybe TRBD2 (7 bases). V lost 7 bases and J lost 2, with 19 bases in between. Germline V CDR1 and CDR2: MNHNS, SASEGT. CDR3 length: 16 amino acids.